The 8 T cell receptor beta chains in this list originate from one sample, sequenced in a study of Ad26.COV2.S vaccination and SARS-CoV-2 variants. As to treatment: approximately 18 received Ad26.COV2.S at low or high dose, single or two shots; roughly 5 received placebo; per-sample allocation not given. Sampling was done on day 63 after the first vaccine or placebo injection. Method: immunoSEQ multiplex PCR; TCRdb's copy keeps in-frame clones and lacks some. The table includes 300,000 to 350,000 clones, 86% detected once. The specimen was peripheral blood, collected in a trial of Ad26.COV2.S vaccine versus placebo. All receptors come from a person between 18 and 59 years old who received the Ad26.COV2.S COVID-19 vaccine or a placebo.

In its sample, this clone was seen a few times. V and J are TRBV5-4 and TRBJ2-7, with 8 bases that match TRBD1. V lost 4 bases, J lost 6 bases, and 6 bases stayed unmatched. This CDR3 is built from 13 residues. The germline gives CDR1 SGHNT, CDR2 YYREEE (reference sequence). CDR3 nucleotide sequence: TGTGCCAGCAGCCCGGACAGGGTTCGCGAGCAGTACTTC. Its protein product is CASSPDRVREQYF.

This chain joins TRBV5-1 and TRBJ1-1; tentatively, D is TRBD1 (5 bases). The germline V gene has CDR1 SGHRS and CDR2 YFSETQ. V was shortened by 0 bases and J by 1 base, with 16 bases between the two germline ends. The CDR3 contains 17 residues. The CDR3 here is CASSLGGSVRRNTEAFF. CDR3 nucleotide sequence: TGCGCCAGCAGCTTGGGGGGGTCAGTTCGGCGGAACACTGAAGCTTTCTTT. The full variable domain, its missing parts supplied by reference TRBV5-1 and TRBJ1-1, is KAGVTQTPRYLIKTRGQQVTLSCSPISGHRSVSWYQQTPGQGLQFLFEYFSETQRNKGNFPGRFSGRQFSNSRSEMNVSTLELGDSALYLCASSLGGSVRRNTEAFFGQGTRLTVV.

The J gene is TRBJ1-3, the V gene TRBV29-1; TRBD1 matches 8 bases. This CDR3 contains 15 residues. Germline V lookup: CDR1 SQVTM, CDR2 ANQGSEA. The trim removed 7 bases at V and 1 base at J, leaving 9 bases unmatched. As DNA, the CDR3 is TGCAGCGCTGGGGGGACAGGCATTTCTGGAAACACCATATATTTT. This encodes CSAGGTGISGNTIYF.

This clone was detected only a few times. The genes are TRBV5-4 and TRBJ2-6; 10 nucleotides agree with TRBD1. The CDR3 extends over 16 amino acids. Trimming cost V 6 bases and J 3 bases; bases outside gene matches: 6. Per the germline V gene, CDR1 is SGHNT and CDR2 is YYREEE (reference sequence). This chain's CDR3 is CASTRQGAYGANVLTF. The CDR3 coding sequence is TGTGCCAGCACCCGACAGGGGGCTTATGGGGCCAACGTCCTGACTTTC.

V and J are TRBV5-1 and TRBJ2-1, with TRBD1 matching over 9 bases. CDR3 size: 15 residues. Trimming took 4 bases from V and 6 from J; bases not matched to a gene: 8. Germline CDR1 SGHRS, CDR2 YFSETQ. DNA of the CDR3: TGCGCCAGCAGCATACAGGGGGCGCTTACCAATGAGCAGTTCTTC. Protein: CASSIQGALTNEQFF.

V is TRBV29-1 and J is TRBJ2-2; the D is unclear. The CDR3 is 12 residues long. From germline, CDR1 is SQVTM and CDR2 ANQGSEA. The CDR3 sequence: CSASGNTGELFF. For the CDR3, the DNA is TGCAGTGCCAGTGGGAACACCGGGGAGCTGTTTTTT.

The V call is TRBV18, the J call TRBJ1-6; D is uncertain. Germline V gene lookup returns CDR1 KGHSH and CDR2 LQKENI. The V end lost 2 bases, the J end lost 12 bases, and 20 bases lay between the germline ends. This CDR3 is built from 16 residues. CDR3 region: CASSPRTTSLLEPLHF. CDR3 sequence (DNA): TGTGCCAGCTCACCAAGAACCACCAGCCTTTTGGAACCCCTCCACTTT.

The rearrangement links TRBV5-1 to TRBJ1-2; TRBD1 aligns across 9 bases. Germline V gene data show CDR1 as SGHRS and CDR2 as YFSETQ. After removal of 0 bases from V and 2 bases from J, the junction contained 2 bases not matched to a gene. The CDR3 runs to 15 residues. The CDR3 reads CASSLAGTGNYGYTF. The CDR3 DNA reads TGCGCCAGCAGCTTGGCCGGGACAGGGAACTATGGCTACACCTTC.